The 24 T cell receptor beta chains reported below all come from one sample, sequenced in a study of CD8+CD57+ T cells in acquired aplastic anemia. CDR3 and TCR beta VDJ profiling relied on a genomic DNA template. TCRdb reprocessed the reads via MiXCR and lists one record per CDR3 protein. In the table there are 150,000 to 200,000 distinct CDR3 sequences, 40% to 50% of which are singletons. Patients chosen for sequencing had CD8+CD57+ cells that had expanded, as shown by flow cytometry. Source material: sorted CD4+, CD8+, or CD8+CD57+ T cells (not recorded which) from PBMCs. The receptors come from a human donor with aplastic anemia.

The chain couples TRBV7-6 to TRBJ2-7, with 9 bases that match TRBD1. Germline loops: CDR1 SGHVS, CDR2 FNYEAQ. After removal of 5 bases from V and 7 bases from J, the junction contained 12 bases not matched to a gene. CDR3 length: 15 residues. CDR3 coding DNA: TGTGCCAGCAGCCCGGACGTTTGGGACAGGGAAGAGCAGTACTTC. The encoded protein is CASSPDVWDREEQYF.

In this sample, this clonotype turned up a few times. J is TRBJ2-7 and V is TRBV10-2; 7 bases are shared with TRBD1. The CDR3 extends over 15 amino acids. V shed 0 bases and J 2 bases; nucleotides not matched to a gene: 4. Germline-derived CDR1 and CDR2 are WSHSY and SAAADI. This CDR3 is CASSESDRVTYEQYF. CDR3 nucleotides: TGCGCCAGCAGTGAGTCTGACAGGGTGACCTACGAGCAGTACTTC.

V gene TRBV7-9 combines with J gene TRBJ1-5; 9 bases fit TRBD1. CDR3 length: 13 amino acids. Germline values: CDR1 SEHNR, CDR2 FQNEAQ (reference sequence). The CDR3 spells CAGSRTGVQPQHF. The CDR3 DNA reads as TGTGCTGGCAGCCGGACAGGGGTGCAGCCCCAGCATTTT.

This clonotype was observed at least ten times. This chain joins TRBV11-2 and TRBJ2-1, with TRBD1 matching 9 bases. V lost 5 bases and J lost 15; bases outside the gene matches: 20. Germline V lookup: CDR1 SGHAT, CDR2 FQNNGV. The CDR3 extends over 16 amino acids. The CDR3 nucleotides read TGTGCCAGCAGCCATAGACCGGGACAGGGTAGCCTAGTGGGGTTCTTC. It is translated as CASSHRPGQGSLVGFF.

Remarks on this clonotype: With a much larger clone just one base away, this may be a read error. V usage is TRBV12-3 or TRBV12-4 and J usage is TRBJ2-1; D call uncertain. This CDR3 region has 10 residues. The CDR3 reads CASEGNEQSF. The CDR3 DNA sequence: TGTGCCTCTGAAGGGAATGAGCAGTCCTTC.

Comment on this clonotype: Just one base apart from a much larger clone, this may be a read error. The rearrangement joins TRBV6-1 to TRBJ2-5, with TRBD2 as a possible D gene (7 bases). The CDR3 totals 16 residues. V gave up 10 bases and J gave up 1 base, with 22 bases separating them. Germline values: CDR1 MNHNS, CDR2 SASEGT. CDR3 bases: TGTGCCAACACCTTGGCAGGAGGGGGGGGCCAAGAGACCCAGTACTTC. Encoded protein: CANTLAGGGGQETQYF.

V and J are TRBV20-1 and TRBJ2-1, with D possibly TRBD1 on 5 matching bases. CDR3 length: 13 amino acids. Trimming took 2 bases from V and 8 from J, leaving 13 bases between them. Per the germline V gene, CDR1 is DFQATT and CDR2 is SNEGSKA (reference sequence). CDR3 in amino acids: CSARTYGRDEQFF. The CDR3 DNA follows: TGCAGTGCTAGAACGTACGGCAGGGATGAGCAGTTCTTC.

The chain is built from TRBV19 and TRBJ2-7, with D unclear. Germline assignment: CDR1 LNHDA and CDR2 SQIVND (reference sequence). The CDR3 runs to 15 residues. V was trimmed by 9 bases and J by 1 base, leaving 19 bases between them. CDR3 in DNA: TGTGCCAGCCAAATTGGGCCAGACCCATCCTACGAGCAGTACTTC. Encoded protein: CASQIGPDPSYEQYF.

About this clonotype itself: The junction shows a germline mismatch at one end, possibly a read error. V and J are TRBV11-2 and TRBJ1-2; D may be TRBD1 (5 bases). Per the germline V gene, CDR1 is SGHAT and CDR2 is FQNNGV. The CDR3 is 16 amino acids. CDR3 region: CASSHVRGEGNYGYIF. CDR3 nucleotide sequence: TGTGCCAGCAGCCACGTACGGGGGGAGGGTAACTATGGCTACATCTTC.

This sequence joins TRBV7-2 and TRBJ2-3, with 8 bases identical to TRBD2. V was pared by 4 bases and J by 4 bases, with 4 bases of the junction left unmatched. The V gene's germline CDR1 is SGHTA and CDR2 FQGNSA. There are 14 residues in the CDR3. The CDR3 DNA sequence: TGTGCCAGCAGCTCCGGACTAGCCGCAGATACGCAGTATTTT. Protein sequence: CASSSGLAADTQYF. Full variable domain (missing parts from reference TRBV7-2 and TRBJ2-3): GAGVSQSPSNKVTEKGKDVELRCDPISGHTALYWYRQSLGQGLEFLIYFQGNSAPDKSGLPSDRFSAERTGGSVSTLTIQRTQQEDSAVYLCASSSGLAADTQYFGPGTRLTVL.

V gene TRBV19 combines with J gene TRBJ1-5; 9 bases agree with TRBD1. With 5 bases clipped from V and 5 bases from J, the junction kept 4 bases outside the gene matches. Germline loops: CDR1 LNHDA, CDR2 SQIVND (reference sequence). The CDR3 contains 14 residues. As DNA, the CDR3 is TGTGCCAGTAGTCCCCGGGACAGGGATCAGCCCCAGCATTTT. Amino acid sequence: CASSPRDRDQPQHF.

This clonotype was counted many times. The J gene is TRBJ2-3, the V gene TRBV5-1, with D unresolved. Deletions cut 1 base from V and 0 bases from J, with 6 bases between. The V gene's germline CDR1 is SGHRS and CDR2 YFSETQ. The CDR3 runs 14 residues. The CDR3 DNA sequence: TGCGCCAGCAGCTTGCAGCGAAGCACAGATACGCAGTATTTT. Its protein is CASSLQRSTDTQYF.

At least ten counts were recorded for this clonotype. The chain has TRBV12-3 or TRBV12-4 and TRBJ1-1, with unresolved D. V shed 3 bases and J shed 0 bases, with 5 bases lying between them. The CDR3 length is 13 residues. CDR3 amino acids: CASSFLMNTEAFF. Written as DNA, the CDR3 is TGTGCCAGCAGTTTCTTGATGAACACTGAAGCTTTCTTT.

This clonotype was seen a handful of times. V usage is TRBV3-1 and J usage is TRBJ1-2; no clear D gene. Germline-derived CDR1 and CDR2 are LGHDT and YNNKEL (reference sequence). The CDR3 runs 13 residues. Trimming cost V 3 bases and J 8 bases, with 13 bases left between them. The CDR3 coding sequence is TGTGCCAGCAGCCAGGTCAGTAGAGGAGGCTACACCTTC. It translates to CASSQVSRGGYTF.

The gene calls are TRBV7-9 and TRBJ2-5, with TRBD2 identical over 8 bases. V lost 4 bases, J lost 2 bases, and 3 bases stayed unmatched. This CDR3 has 14 residues. CDR1 and CDR2 (germline): SEHNR, FQNEAQ (reference sequence). The DNA of the CDR3 is TGTGCCAGCAGCTATTCGGGGGGGCAAGAGACCCAGTACTTC. Encoded protein: CASSYSGGQETQYF.

The V gene is TRBV29-1, the J gene TRBJ2-7, with D hard to call. CDR3 size: 12 residues. V was clipped by 7 bases and J by 0 bases, with 10 bases between them. Per germline, CDR1 SQVTM and CDR2 ANQGSEA. CDR3 protein: CSAKGSSYEQYF. CDR3 sequence (DNA): TGCAGCGCCAAGGGCAGCTCCTACGAGCAGTACTTC.

The V gene is TRBV25-1, the J gene TRBJ2-3; D remains unclear. V gave up 0 bases and J gave up 2 bases, with 9 bases separating them. The CDR3 is 15 residues long. Germline CDR1 reads MGHDK; CDR2 reads SYGVNS. The CDR3 DNA reads TGTGCCAGCAGTGAATACTCCGCCTTCACAGATACGCAGTATTTT. It translates to CASSEYSAFTDTQYF.

This chain joins TRBV10-3 and TRBJ2-5, with TRBD2 identical over 9 bases. The germline V gene has CDR1 ENHRY and CDR2 SYGVKD. V was clipped by 6 bases and J by 4 bases; unmatched bases: 9. The CDR3 consists of 15 residues. The CDR3 sequence: CAISEIAGVIETQYF. CDR3 nucleotide sequence: TGTGCCATCAGCGAGATAGCGGGAGTAATAGAGACCCAGTACTTC.

This clonotype was recorded at least ten times. The chain joins TRBV12-3 or TRBV12-4 to TRBJ2-7, with a weak D call TRBD2 (6 bases). The CDR3 runs 16 residues. V was trimmed by 3 bases and J by 5 bases, leaving 20 bases between them. The CDR3 DNA reads as TGTGCCAGCAGTTTGATGTTGTCTGGGTTAGCGGACGAGCAGTACTTC. It encodes CASSLMLSGLADEQYF.

This clonotype was detected only a few times. The chain uses TRBV28 and TRBJ2-1, with 7 bases matching TRBD1. Germline trimming cut 6 bases from V and 15 bases from J; bases unmatched to any gene: 5. The CDR3 is 10 amino acids. Per germline, CDR1 MDHEN and CDR2 SYDVKM. The CDR3 is CASRGTVAFF. CDR3 nucleotide sequence: TGTGCCAGCAGAGGGACAGTGGCGTTCTTC.

The table lists this clonotype with many counts. The rearrangement uses TRBV4-3 and TRBJ2-3, with 8 bases fitting TRBD2. The V segment lost 0 bases and the J segment 8 bases; nucleotides outside the gene matches: 10. Germline values: CDR1 LGHNA, CDR2 YSLEER. This CDR3 comprises 16 residues. The chain's CDR3 is CASSQDDGRGEGTQYF. CDR3 sequence (DNA): TGCGCCAGCAGCCAAGATGACGGGCGGGGGGAAGGTACGCAGTATTTT.

This clonotype was recorded many times. The chain links TRBV11-2 to TRBJ2-3; TRBD1 might be the D (5 bases). The CDR3 sequence is 15 residues long. CDR1 and CDR2 (germline): SGHAT, FQNNGV. The ends were cut back, 4 bases at V and 2 bases at J, with 13 bases in the middle. This CDR3 is CASSSPGSNTDTQYF. CDR3 DNA: TGTGCCAGCAGCTCCCCAGGGTCAAACACAGATACGCAGTATTTT.

Details on this clonotype: The junction departs from germline at one end; a sequencing error may be responsible. This chain joins TRBV10-3 and TRBJ2-5, with 10 bases fitting TRBD1. CDR1 and CDR2 from the germline V gene are ENHRY and SYGVKD. The CDR3 contains 18 residues. CDR3 DNA: TGTGCCAGCAGTTACTCCCGTTTGACAGGGGGCATCGTAGAGACCCAGTACTTC. It yields the protein CASSYSRLTGGIVETQYF.

Many counts were recorded for this clonotype. The chain links TRBV15 to TRBJ1-4, with D possibly being TRBD1 (5 bases). CDR1 is LNHNV, CDR2 YYDKDF, per germline (reference sequence). Trimming stripped 3 bases from V and 4 bases from J, with 12 bases between. The CDR3 is made up of 15 amino acids. CDR3 amino acids: CATSSSTVINEKLFF. The CDR3 DNA follows: TGTGCCACCAGCAGCTCGACAGTGATTAATGAAAAACTGTTTTTT.